This record looks at one T cell receptor (beta chain) sequence and its context. Its target is not known. This sample was included in a study of blood T cells in healthy people across ages. Study-wide results and limits: Naive T cell percentage showed a strong correlation with the diversity of TCR beta. Whereas aged donors had fewer naive CD4+ cells, long-lived donors had more of them and higher diversity.

PCR was performed a second time for roughly 7 to 11 cycles using a sample-barcoded 5' primer and a J-beta primer mix. Carrying 12 random nucleotides, a template-switch adaptor labeled each individual cDNA molecule. One entry per CDR3 protein results from TCRdb running MiXCR on the 5' RACE reads. The table lists about 1.8 million distinct CDR3 sequences, 40% to 55% of them singletons. The clonotype was recovered from a woman in her thirties or forties in good health. The sample was blood.

The CDR3 reads CASSNRLDQAFF. The CDR3 region has the DNA TGTGCCAGCAGCAACCGACTCGACCAAGCTTTCTTT. This rearrangement joins TRBV5-6 to TRBJ1-1; D uncertain. The CDR3 runs 12 residues. Trimming shortened V by 4 bases and J by 9 bases, and 13 bases separated the two germline ends. The germline CDR1 and CDR2 sequences are SGHDT and YYEEEE.